This T cell receptor beta chain was observed in a study of beta chain features in type 1 diabetes. The study's findings and limits: Highly expressing activated T cells could be over-counted with a cDNA template. Diminished insertions and augmented deletions at VDJ junctions characterized type 1 diabetes patients.

Expressed TCRB transcripts were sequenced because the isolated RNA had all been reverse transcribed beforehand. Only in-frame clones appear in the TCRdb table, and some are missing; sequencing was by immunoSEQ multiplex PCR. The sample carries around 40,000 clones, under 65% recorded once. This clone was seen a few times. What it binds is not known. V gave up 1 base and J gave up 7 bases; unmatched junction bases: 9. This CDR3 has 16 residues. CDR1 and CDR2 from the germline V gene are LGHNA and YSLEER. The clonotype was recovered from a woman between 18 and 29 years old in good health. The sample comprised Tregs from blood. The rearrangement joins TRBV4-3 to TRBJ2-1; TRBD2 aligns across 8 bases. The DNA of the CDR3 is TGCGCCAGCAGCCAAGTGCTTCGAGCGGGAGATAATGAGCAGTTCTTC. Protein: CASSQVLRAGDNEQFF.